These T cell receptor beta chains were read from a single sample in a study of CXCR3-negative and CXCR3-positive naive CD8 T cells. TCRdb re-called the 5' RACE reads; every CDR3 protein appears as one record, without DNA. This repertoire includes approximately 74,000 distinct CDR3 sequences. What was sequenced was naive CXCR3- CD8+ T cells from blood. Receptors were obtained from a human donor in good health. Some clones in this sample may be carry-over from other donors' samples. Both conserved end residues are part of each CDR3. Each record gives: V gene, J gene, CDR3 protein.

TRBV6-2/TRBV6-3,TRBJ2-7,CASSYAGGGDSYEQYF
TRBV5-6,TRBJ2-1,CASSWGTGIIYNEQFF
TRBV7-6,TRBJ2-7,CASSFSRPPWPGEQYF
TRBV5-6,TRBJ2-7,CASSLMGAVLDYEQYF
TRBV7-6,TRBJ2-2,CASSLGTSGTGELFF
TRBV7-9,TRBJ2-7,CASSSQGDEQYF
TRBV12-3/TRBV12-4,TRBJ2-3,CASLGPRGTDTQYF
TRBV4-2,TRBJ2-7,CASSQDRRGGRYEQYF
TRBV20-1,TRBJ2-5,CSPPVPLWAQETQYF
TRBV29-1,TRBJ2-3,CSVILAGGGDTQYF
TRBV20-1,TRBJ1-2,CSARDTDSYGYTF
TRBV4-1,TRBJ2-1,CASKPGTESSYNEQFF
TRBV27,TRBJ1-1,CASSLWANTEAFF
TRBV15,TRBJ2-1,CATSRANNEQFF
TRBV4-1,TRBJ2-1,CASSQEDPGVTGRYNEQFF
TRBV29-1,TRBJ2-1,CSVEGRQTSYNEQFF
TRBV29-1,TRBJ2-7,CSVGGGAYEQYF
TRBV3-1,TRBJ2-2,CASGGFTGELFF
TRBV5-1,TRBJ1-1,CASSLVTVNTEAFF
TRBV4-1,TRBJ2-3,CASSQVSGRSTDTQYF
TRBV6-5,TRBJ1-1,CASSSRLESGEAFF
TRBV11-3,TRBJ2-1,CASSTATPSYNEQFF
TRBV4-3,TRBJ2-7,CASSQDQGTGSYEQYF
TRBV28,TRBJ2-7,CASRPTGGVEQYF
TRBV5-1,TRBJ2-1,CASSLEGRENEQFF
TRBV29-1,TRBJ2-7,CSVEDRTGGYYEQYF
TRBV11-3,TRBJ2-1,CASSAYDEQFF
TRBV29-1,TRBJ2-1,CSVETDGTALHEQFF
TRBV2,TRBJ1-2,CASGGQGAYGYTF
TRBV11-2,TRBJ2-7,CASSLVGHYEQYF
TRBV12-3/TRBV12-4,TRBJ1-2,CARPGPGYGYTF
TRBV7-9,TRBJ1-1,CASSLDPGSNTEAFF
TRBV4-3,TRBJ2-2,CASSQDPSGTFTGELFF
TRBV28,TRBJ2-1,CASSPTSYEQFF
TRBV29-1,TRBJ1-1,CSVYSGISEAFF
TRBV20-1,TRBJ2-2,CSAREDYTGELFF
TRBV19,TRBJ2-1,CASSIATSGAHEQFF
TRBV29-1,TRBJ2-3,CSVDGSPEDTQYF
TRBV9,TRBJ2-7,CASSPRDRSVEQYF
TRBV4-2,TRBJ1-1,CASSQEERRQEAFF
TRBV28,TRBJ2-1,CTGREKSHEQFF
TRBV4-1,TRBJ1-1,CASSQVPGAINTEAFF
TRBV19,TRBJ2-1,CASRGFEGQNEQFF
TRBV5-1,TRBJ1-1,CASSFRQGERTEAFF
TRBV29-1,TRBJ1-1,CSIQGDGAEAFF
TRBV20-1,TRBJ1-2,CSARDPDRVYGYTF